This T cell receptor (beta chain) was identified during a study of cytomegalovirus exposure and HLA in healthy donors. Broader study findings: Some TCR beta chains (over 150 of them) were listed as cytomegalovirus-associated. A later analysis found TCR association rates differed by HLA locus, highest for DRB1 and lowest for HLA-C. The study had only CMV serostatus as immune exposure information. The number of N-insertions in an Asian-associated ancestry cluster was reportedly below the approximately 600-donor mean in a later analysis.

Of note for this clone: Its matching antigen is unknown.

The PCR had 60 Vbeta and 13 Jbeta primers. The method was immunoSEQ multiplex PCR; TCRdb's version includes in-frame clones alone and lacks a portion of them. The sample carries 250,000 to 350,000 clones, roughly two thirds recorded once. Trimming stripped 3 bases from V and 6 bases from J, with 12 bases between. There are 13 residues in the CDR3. Germline CDR1 LNHDA, CDR2 SQIVND (reference sequence). The chain links TRBV19 to TRBJ2-7; perhaps TRBD1 as D (7 bases). This clonotype was obtained from a female donor in good health and CMV-seronegative. The source material was PBMCs. This CDR3 is CASSIWQGGEQYF. The CDR3 nucleotides read TGTGCCAGTAGTATCTGGCAGGGGGGCGAGCAGTACTTC.